Following are 3 T cell receptor beta chains from one sample sequenced in a study of blood T cell repertoires in COVID-19. Sequenced by immunoSEQ multiplex PCR; TCRdb stores in-frame clones only, minus some. The sample has 150,000 to 200,000 clones, around 76% seen once. Sequencing was done on a sample of PBMCs or T cells enriched from blood (not recorded which). The source of these receptors is a woman between 45 and 65 years old with acute COVID-19.

This clone has ten or more counts. The rearrangement joins TRBV11-2 to TRBJ2-5; 9 nucleotides match TRBD2. The V gene's germline CDR1 is SGHAT and CDR2 FQNNGV. The length of the CDR3 is 16 residues. J gave up 7 bases and V 3 bases, and 12 bases lay outside the gene matches. In DNA form, the CDR3 reads TGTGCCAGCAGCTTGGCGGACCAGCGGGGGGTGGGGACCCAGTACTTC. It yields the protein CASSLADQRGVGTQYF.

The chain carries TRBV6-5 and TRBJ2-1, with 7 bases matching TRBD1. J was trimmed by 2 bases and V by 6 bases; bases with no gene match: 7. The CDR3 length is 15 residues. Germline assignment: CDR1 MNHEY and CDR2 SVGAGI. CDR3 protein: CASSHRGRAYNEQFF. The CDR3 nucleotides are TGTGCCAGCAGCCACAGGGGAAGAGCCTACAATGAGCAGTTCTTC.

This chain joins TRBV2 and TRBJ1-4; no reliable D call. This CDR3 has 15 amino acids. In germline, CDR1 is SNHLY, CDR2 FYNNEI. The V end was cut by 3 bases, the J end by 2 bases, with 10 bases between. CDR3: CASSESGWTNEKLFF. The CDR3 DNA reads TGTGCCAGCAGTGAGTCGGGGTGGACTAATGAAAAACTGTTTTTT.